This TCR beta chain was obtained from a study of vaccination and CD4 T cells after COVID-19. Points from the study as a whole: Post-vaccination, and not before, a median 86.3% of reactive clones appeared in convalescent patients.

Germline assignment: CDR1 SGHRS and CDR2 YFSETQ. V was cut by 0 bases and J by 7 bases, with 7 bases left in between. CDR3 length equals 12 residues. Details on this clonotype: Its antigen remains unidentified.

Sequenced with the Oncomine TCR Beta short-read assay was DNA taken from cultured CD4+ T cells. TCRdb reprocessed the PCR reads via MiXCR and lists one record per CDR3 protein. The data contain under 20,000 distinct CDR3 sequences, about 53% of them seen just once; the ten biggest clones take up about 13%. Treatment reported: approximately nine-day PBMC culture with coronavirus spike peptide pools or control peptides (ViraFEST assay). This TCR was recovered from a human donor who had recovered from COVID-19. The J gene is TRBJ1-1, the V gene TRBV5-1; D gene uncertain. Sequencing used CD4+ T cells from blood, cultured in vitro. The CDR3 DNA is TGCGCCAGCAGCTTGGAAGGAAATGAAGCTTTCTTT. Translating gives CASSLEGNEAFF.